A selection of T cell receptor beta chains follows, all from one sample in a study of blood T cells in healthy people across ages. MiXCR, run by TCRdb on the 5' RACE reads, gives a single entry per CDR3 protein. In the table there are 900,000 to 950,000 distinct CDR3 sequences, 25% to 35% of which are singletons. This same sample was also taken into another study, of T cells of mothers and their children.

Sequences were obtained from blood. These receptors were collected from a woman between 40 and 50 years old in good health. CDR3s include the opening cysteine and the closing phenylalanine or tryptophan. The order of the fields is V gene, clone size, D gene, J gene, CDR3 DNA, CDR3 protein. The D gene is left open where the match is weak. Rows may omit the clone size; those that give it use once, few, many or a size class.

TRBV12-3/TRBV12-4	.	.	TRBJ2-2	TGTGCCAGCAGGCGAGGAGACACGAACACCGGGGAGCTGTTTTTT	CASRRGDTNTGELFF
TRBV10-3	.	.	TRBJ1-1	TGTGCCCCCCGTCCCTCATCCCGGAATCCTGAAGCTTTCTTT	CAPRPSSRNPEAFF
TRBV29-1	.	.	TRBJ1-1	.	CSVVGTGSVALF
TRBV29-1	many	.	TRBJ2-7	TGCAGCGTTGAAAGCAGGGAGAACTACGAGCAGTACTTC	CSVESRENYEQYF
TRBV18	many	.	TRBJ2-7	TGTGCCAGCTCACCCACCTACGGGGTCTACGAGCAGTACTTC	CASSPTYGVYEQYF
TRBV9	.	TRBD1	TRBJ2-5	TGTGCCAGCAGCTTCGGCAGGGGGCTCGAGGAGACCCAGTACTTC	CASSFGRGLEETQYF
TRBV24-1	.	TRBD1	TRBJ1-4	TGTGCCACCAGTGATACAAACAGGGGAGACGAAAAACTGTTTTTT	CATSDTNRGDEKLFF
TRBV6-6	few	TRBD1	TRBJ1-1	TGTGCCAGCAGGAGATCTACAGGGGCCGATTCGAACACTGAAGCTTTCTTT	CASRRSTGADSNTEAFF
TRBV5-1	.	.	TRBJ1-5	TGCGCCAGCAGCTTGGTGCCTAGCAATCAGCCCCAGCATTTT	CASSLVPSNQPQHF
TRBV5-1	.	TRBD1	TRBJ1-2	TGCGCCAGCAGCTTGGAGGGACAGGGACACTATGGCTACACCTTC	CASSLEGQGHYGYTF
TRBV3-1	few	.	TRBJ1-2	TGTGCCAGCAGCCCAGCAATCGACTATGGCTACACCTTC	CASSPAIDYGYTF
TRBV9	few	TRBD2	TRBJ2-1	TGTGCCAGCAGCGTAGCCTTGTTTACCGGGACTAGCGGGGGGTTCTCCTACAATGAGCAGTTCTTC	CASSVALFTGTSGGFSYNEQFF
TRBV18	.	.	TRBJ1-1	TGTGCCAGCTCACCACTGGGACAAGCGATGAACACTGAAGCTTTCTTT	CASSPLGQAMNTEAFF
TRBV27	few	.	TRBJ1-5	TGTGCCAGCAGTCCTCAGGGTCCGGCTCAGCCCCAGCATTTT	CASSPQGPAQPQHF
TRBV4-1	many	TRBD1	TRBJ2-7	TGCGCCAGCAGCCAGCCGGGACAGGCGTCTCGTGAGCAGTACTTC	CASSQPGQASREQYF
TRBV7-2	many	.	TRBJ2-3	TGTGCCAGCAGCTTAGCCACTAGACCAGATACGCAGTATTTT	CASSLATRPDTQYF
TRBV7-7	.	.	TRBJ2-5	TGTACTAGCAGCTTGAAGGCGGGACACCGGAAACAAGAGACCCAGTACTTC	CTSSLKAGHRKQETQYF
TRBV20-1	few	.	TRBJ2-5	TGCAGTGCTACAGCAGCCCAAGAGACCCAGTACTTC	CSATAAQETQYF
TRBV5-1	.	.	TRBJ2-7	TGCGCCAGCAGCGTGTTGGGACCAACCTACGAGCAGTACTTC	CASSVLGPTYEQYF
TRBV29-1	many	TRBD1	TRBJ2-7	TGCAGCATCCTGACAGGGGGGGGAAACGAGCAGTACTTC	CSILTGGGNEQYF
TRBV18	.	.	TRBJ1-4	TGTGCCAGCTCGCCACTCGGGGGCGTGGGTGAAAAACTGTTTTTT	CASSPLGGVGEKLFF
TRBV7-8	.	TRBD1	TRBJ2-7	TGTGCCAGCAGCTTAAGCCGGGACAGGGTGGCCTACGAGCAGTACTTC	CASSLSRDRVAYEQYF
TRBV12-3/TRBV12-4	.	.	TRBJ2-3	TGTGCCAGCAGACATACGAGAGCAGATATGCAGTATTTC	CASRHTRADMQYF
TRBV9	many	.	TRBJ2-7	TGTGCCAGCAGCGCCCCGGGACCCGAGCAGTACTTC	CASSAPGPEQYF
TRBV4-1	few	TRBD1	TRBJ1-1	TGCGCCAGCAGCCCTAAGACAGGGGCGGCCACTGAAGCTTTCTTT	CASSPKTGAATEAFF
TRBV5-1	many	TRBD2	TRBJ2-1	TGCGCCAGCAGCTTGACGCTAGCGGGGGGCTCTGAGCAGTTCTTC	CASSLTLAGGSEQFF
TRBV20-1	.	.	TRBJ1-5	TGCAGTGCCCCCGAGACCGGACAGCCCCAGCATTTT	CSAPETGQPQHF
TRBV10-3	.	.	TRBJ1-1	TGTGCCATCAAAGCCTCGGAGGGGAACACTGAAGCTTTCTTT	CAIKASEGNTEAFF
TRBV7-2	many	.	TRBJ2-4	TGTGCCAGCAGCTTAGTCGGCTTAGCCGGGGACATTCAGTACTTC	CASSLVGLAGDIQYF
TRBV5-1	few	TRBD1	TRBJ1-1	TGCGCCAGCAGCCCACAGGGGGCGAAGAACACTGAAGCTTTCTTT	CASSPQGAKNTEAFF
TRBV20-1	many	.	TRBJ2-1	TGCAGTGCTAGAGATCCGGTATCCTACTCCTACAATGAGCAGTTCTTC	CSARDPVSYSYNEQFF
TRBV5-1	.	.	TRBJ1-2	.	CATSPGQGADYGCTF
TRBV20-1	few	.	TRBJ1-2	TGCAGTGCTAGAGACCCTAAAACCCAGGGGATTGATGGCTACACCTTC	CSARDPKTQGIDGYTF
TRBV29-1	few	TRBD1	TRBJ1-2	TGCAGCGTTGGGGACAGGGGGGTTGGCTACACCTTC	CSVGDRGVGYTF
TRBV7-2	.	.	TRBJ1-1	TGTGCCAGCAGCTTAGAGGTCCGGGGAGGAACTGAAGCTTTCTTT	CASSLEVRGGTEAFF
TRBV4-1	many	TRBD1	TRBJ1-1	TGCGCCAGCAGCCAAGAGGCTCAGGGGGCCACTGAAGCTTTCTTT	CASSQEAQGATEAFF
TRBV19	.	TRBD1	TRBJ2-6	TGTGCCAGTAGTCCGGCAGGGGGTCGATTTGTAGCCAACGTCCTGACTTTC	CASSPAGGRFVANVLTF
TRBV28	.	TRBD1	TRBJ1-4	TGTGCCAGCAGTTTTGTTCTGACAGGGAATGAAAAACTGTTTTTT	CASSFVLTGNEKLFF
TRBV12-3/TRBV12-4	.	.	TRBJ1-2	TGTGCCAGCAGTTTACGGCGGGTCTATGGCTACACCTTC	CASSLRRVYGYTF
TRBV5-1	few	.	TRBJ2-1	TGCGCCAGCAGCTTGGGATCCGGGCCGGGGGTTACGTTCTTC	CASSLGSGPGVTFF
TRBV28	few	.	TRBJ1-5	TGTGCCAGCAGGTCGTTAAGGCAGGGAGGCAATCAGCCCCAGCATTTT	CASRSLRQGGNQPQHF
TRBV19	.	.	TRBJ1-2	TGTGCCAGTAATCACTACCGGGACAACTATGGCTACACCTTC	CASNHYRDNYGYTF
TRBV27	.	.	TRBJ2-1	TGTGCCAGCGGGCAAAGGGAGACTAGTAGTTCCTACAATGAGCAGTTCTTC	CASGQRETSSSYNEQFF
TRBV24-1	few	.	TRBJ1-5	TGTGCCACCCTTTTTGTGGGTCAGCCCCAGCATTTT	CATLFVGQPQHF
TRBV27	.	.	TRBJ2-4	TGTGCCAGCAGTCTTTTGAGCGGGGCCAAAAACATTCAGTACTTC	CASSLLSGAKNIQYF
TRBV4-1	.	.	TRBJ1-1	TGCGCCAGCAGCCCCGATGGCGGGGAAGCTTTCTTT	CASSPDGGEAFF
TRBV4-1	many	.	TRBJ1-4	TGCGCCAGCAGCCAGGACCGCCCGGGACAAGTTAATGAAAAACTGTTTTTT	CASSQDRPGQVNEKLFF
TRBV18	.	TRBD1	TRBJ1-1	TGTGCCAGCTCACTCATGGACAGGGGGATCACTGAAGCTTTCTTT	CASSLMDRGITEAFF
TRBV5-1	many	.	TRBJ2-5	TGCGCCAGCAGCATCGCCGGGACCGAGAAAGAGACCCAGTACTTC	CASSIAGTEKETQYF
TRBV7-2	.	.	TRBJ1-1	TGTGCCAGCAGCATCGACAGGGAAGCTTTCTTT	CASSIDREAFF
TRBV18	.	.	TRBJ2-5	TGTGCCTGCTCAAATGTACAGGAAGAGACCCAGTACTTC	CACSNVQEETQYF
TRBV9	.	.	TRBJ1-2	TGTGCCAGCAGCGCCACAGGGTTCTATGGCTACACCTTC	CASSATGFYGYTF
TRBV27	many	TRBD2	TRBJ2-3	TGTGCCAGCAGTTGGCTAGCGGGGGGCACAGATACGCAGTATTTT	CASSWLAGGTDTQYF
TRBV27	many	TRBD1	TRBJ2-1	TGTGCCAGCAGTTTATCGGGTTTGGACAGGTCTAACAATGAGCAGTTCTTC	CASSLSGLDRSNNEQFF
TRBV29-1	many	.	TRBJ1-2	TGCAGCTCCAGGGGCGTGGATGGCTACACCTTC	CSSRGVDGYTF
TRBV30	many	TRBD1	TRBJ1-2	TGTGCCTGGAGCGGCAAGGGGACAGGGGATGGCTACACCTTC	CAWSGKGTGDGYTF
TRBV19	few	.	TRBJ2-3	TGTGCCAGGCGACTCACAGATACGCAGTATTTT	CARRLTDTQYF
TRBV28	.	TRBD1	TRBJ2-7	TGTGCCAGCAGTTTATCATCCAGGGGGAGCTCCGAGCAGTACTTC	CASSLSSRGSSEQYF
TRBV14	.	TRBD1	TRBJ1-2	TGTGCCAGCAGCCAAGCAGGGGGCGTAGGCTATGGCTACACCTTC	CASSQAGGVGYGYTF
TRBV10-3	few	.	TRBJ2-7	TGTGCCAACCTTCCGGGACGGACTCCTTACGAGCAGTACTTC	CANLPGRTPYEQYF